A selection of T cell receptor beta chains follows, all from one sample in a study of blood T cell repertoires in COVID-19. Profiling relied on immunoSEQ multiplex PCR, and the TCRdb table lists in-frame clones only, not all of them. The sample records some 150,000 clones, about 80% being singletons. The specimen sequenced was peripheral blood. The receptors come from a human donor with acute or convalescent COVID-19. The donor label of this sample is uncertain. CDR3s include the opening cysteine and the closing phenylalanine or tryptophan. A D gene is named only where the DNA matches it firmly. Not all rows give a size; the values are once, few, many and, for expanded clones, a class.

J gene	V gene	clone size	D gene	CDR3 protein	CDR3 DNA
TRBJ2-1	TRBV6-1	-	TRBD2	CASTEQLAGYNEQFF	TGTGCCAGCACTGAACAACTAGCGGGGTACAATGAGCAGTTCTTC
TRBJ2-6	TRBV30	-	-	CAWSVRSGSSGANVLTF	TGTGCCTGGAGTGTACGTTCGGGGAGCTCTGGGGCCAACGTCCTGACTTTC
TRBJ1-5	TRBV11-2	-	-	CASSLQGFGQPQHF	TGTGCCAGCAGCTTACAGGGATTCGGTCAGCCCCAGCATTTT
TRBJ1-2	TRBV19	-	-	CAATRSATRTGNYGYTF	TGTGCTGCGACGAGGTCGGCTACCAGAACAGGGAACTATGGCTACACCTTC
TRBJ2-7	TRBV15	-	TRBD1	CATSREKTGIVHEQYF	TGTGCCACCAGCAGAGAAAAGACAGGGATTGTCCACGAGCAGTACTTC
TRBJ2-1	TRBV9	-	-	CASSLRFENNEQFF	TGTGCCAGCAGCCTAAGATTCGAGAACAATGAGCAGTTCTTC
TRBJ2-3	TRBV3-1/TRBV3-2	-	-	CASSPLMTDTQYF	TGTGCCAGCAGCCCGCTAATGACAGATACGCAGTATTTT
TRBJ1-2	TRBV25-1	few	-	CASSEFRGMDANYGYTF	TGTGCCAGCAGTGAATTCCGGGGTATGGATGCTAACTATGGCTACACCTTC
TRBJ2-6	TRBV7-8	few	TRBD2	CASSPRRAGAVGANVLTF	TGTGCCAGCAGCCCCCGTCGGGCGGGAGCGGTTGGGGCCAACGTCCTGACTTTC
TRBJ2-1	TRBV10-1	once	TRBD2	CASSELAGGREQFF	TGCGCCAGCAGTGAACTAGCGGGGGGGCGTGAGCAGTTCTTC
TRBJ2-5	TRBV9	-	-	CASSRAAGETQYF	TGTGCCAGCAGCCGTGCCGCGGGGGAGACCCAGTACTTC
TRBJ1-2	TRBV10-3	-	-	CAISESQGNYGYTF	TGTGCCATCAGTGAGTCTCAGGGAAACTATGGCTACACCTTC
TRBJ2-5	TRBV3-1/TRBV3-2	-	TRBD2	CASSQGPTGGQETQYF	TGTGCCAGCAGCCAGGGCCCCACGGGGGGGCAGGAGACCCAGTACTTC
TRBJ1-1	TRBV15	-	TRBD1	CATSKGGVSTEAFF	TGTGCCACCAGCAAAGGGGGCGTGAGCACTGAAGCTTTCTTT
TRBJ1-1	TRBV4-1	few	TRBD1	CASSETGAGVNTEAFF	TGCGCCAGCAGCGAGACAGGGGCGGGAGTGAACACTGAAGCTTTCTTT
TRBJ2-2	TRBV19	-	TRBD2	CASSALAGGDTGELFF	TGTGCCAGTAGTGCCCTAGCGGGAGGGGACACCGGGGAGCTGTTTTTT
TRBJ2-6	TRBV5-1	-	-	CASSLGGPGANVLTF	TGCGCCAGCAGCTTGGGTGGGCCTGGGGCCAACGTCCTGACTTTC
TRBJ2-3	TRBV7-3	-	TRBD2	CASSFEGRGGTDTQYF	TGTGCCAGCAGCTTCGAGGGGCGGGGGGGCACAGATACGCAGTATTTT
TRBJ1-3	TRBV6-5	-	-	CATFRGSSGNTIYF	TGTGCCACCTTCCGGGGGTCCTCTGGAAACACCATATATTTT
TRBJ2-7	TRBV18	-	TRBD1	CASSPRTGSYEQYF	TGTGCCAGCTCACCTAGGACAGGTTCCTACGAGCAGTACTTC
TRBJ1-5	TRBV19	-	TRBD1	CASRIIDRVYSNQPQHF	TGTGCCAGTAGGATCATCGACAGGGTCTATAGCAATCAGCCCCAGCATTTT
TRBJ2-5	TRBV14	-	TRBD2	CASSFGLAPRETQYF	TGTGCCAGCAGCTTTGGACTAGCGCCGCGGGAGACCCAGTACTTC
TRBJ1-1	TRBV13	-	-	CASSYYSGIILDTEAFF	TGTGCCAGCAGCTACTACTCAGGGATTATATTAGATACTGAAGCTTTCTTT
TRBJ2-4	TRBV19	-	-	CASSIGGELAKNIQYF	TGTGCCAGTAGTATAGGGGGGGAACTGGCCAAAAACATTCAGTACTTC
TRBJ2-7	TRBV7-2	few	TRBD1	CASSSQGSGNYEQYF	TGTGCCAGCAGCTCACAGGGGTCGGGGAACTACGAGCAGTACTTC
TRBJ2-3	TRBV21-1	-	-	CANSKLVESTDTQYF	TGTGCCAACAGCAAATTAGTAGAAAGCACAGATACGCAGTATTTT
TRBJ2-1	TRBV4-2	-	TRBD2	CASSQDGGGAPVEQFF	TGTGCCAGCAGCCAAGATGGCGGGGGGGCCCCGGTTGAGCAGTTCTTC
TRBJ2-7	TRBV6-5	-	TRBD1	CASSRGTGDHEQYF	TGTGCCAGCAGCCGCGGGACAGGGGACCACGAGCAGTACTTC
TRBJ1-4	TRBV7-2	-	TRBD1	CASSADRAEKLFF	TGTGCCAGCAGCGCAGACAGGGCCGAAAAACTGTTTTTT
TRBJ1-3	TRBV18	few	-	CASSESSGNTIYF	TGTGCCAGCTCAGAGAGCTCTGGAAACACCATATATTTT
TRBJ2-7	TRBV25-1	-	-	CASSEYIRGSEQYF	TGTGCCAGCAGTGAATATATTCGGGGGAGCGAGCAGTACTTC
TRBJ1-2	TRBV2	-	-	CASSVLPTDGYTF	TGTGCCAGCAGTGTTCTTCCCACAGATGGCTACACCTTC
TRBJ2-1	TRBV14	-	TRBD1	CASSPRQGVSYNEQFF	TGTGCCAGCAGCCCCAGACAGGGGGTCTCCTACAATGAGCAGTTCTTC
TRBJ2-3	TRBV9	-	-	CASSVAGGASTDTQYF	TGTGCCAGCAGCGTAGCGGGCGGGGCTAGCACAGATACGCAGTATTTT
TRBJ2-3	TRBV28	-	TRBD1	CASSAPGTGGTDTQYF	TGTGCCAGCAGTGCCCCCGGGACAGGGGGCACAGATACGCAGTATTTT
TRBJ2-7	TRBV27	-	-	CASSRGLTSYEQYF	TGTGCCAGCAGTAGGGGACTTACTTCCTACGAGCAGTACTTC
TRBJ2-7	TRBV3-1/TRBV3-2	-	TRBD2	CASSQGSGGSYEQYF	TGTGCCAGCAGCCAAGGATCTGGCGGGAGCTACGAGCAGTACTTC
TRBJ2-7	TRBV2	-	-	CASRYESYEQYF	TGTGCCAGCAGATATGAGTCCTACGAGCAGTACTTC
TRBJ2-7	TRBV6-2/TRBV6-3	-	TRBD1	CASSYRTGYYEQYF	TGTGCCAGCAGTTACCGGACAGGCTACTACGAGCAGTACTTC
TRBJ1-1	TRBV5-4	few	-	CASRTGPINTEAFF	TGTGCCAGCAGAACAGGACCCATTAACACTGAAGCTTTCTTT
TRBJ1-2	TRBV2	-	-	CASSRQAGSYGYTF	TGTGCCAGCAGTCGGCAGGCAGGTTCCTATGGCTACACCTTC
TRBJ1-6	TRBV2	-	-	CASSLDSIGNSPLHF	TGTGCCAGCAGCCTGGACAGTATTGGTAATTCACCCCTCCACTTT
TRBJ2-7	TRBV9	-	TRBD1	CASSSQTGSYEQYF	TGTGCCAGCAGCTCACAGACAGGGTCCTACGAGCAGTACTTC
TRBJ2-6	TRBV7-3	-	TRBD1	CASSSDRGGANVLTF	TGTGCCAGCAGCTCGGACAGGGGTGGGGCCAACGTCCTGACTTTC
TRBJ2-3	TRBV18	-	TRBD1	CASSPSGQGGDTQYF	TGTGCCAGCTCACCTTCCGGACAGGGCGGGGATACGCAGTATTTT
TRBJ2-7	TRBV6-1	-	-	CASSEWTGVPYEQYF	TGTGCCAGCAGTGAATGGACGGGGGTTCCCTACGAGCAGTACTTC
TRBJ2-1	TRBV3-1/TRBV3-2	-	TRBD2	CASSLGLAGVEQFF	TGTGCCAGCAGCCTGGGACTAGCGGGAGTGGAGCAGTTCTTC
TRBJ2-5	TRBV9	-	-	CASSASLGETQYF	TGTGCCAGCAGCGCTAGCTTAGGAGAGACCCAGTACTTC
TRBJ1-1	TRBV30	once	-	CAWSVNRGTFF	TGTGCCTGGAGTGTAAATAGGGGGACTTTCTTT
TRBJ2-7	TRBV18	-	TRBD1	CASTPDRDSLYEQYF	TGTGCCAGCACACCCGATCGGGACAGCTTATACGAGCAGTACTTC
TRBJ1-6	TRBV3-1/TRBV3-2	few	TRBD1	CASSRGQGNNSPLHF	TGTGCCAGCAGCAGGGGACAGGGGAATAATTCACCCCTCCACTTT
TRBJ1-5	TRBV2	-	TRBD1	CASSKSGQGNQPQHF	TGTGCCAGCAGCAAGTCCGGACAGGGGAATCAGCCCCAGCATTTT
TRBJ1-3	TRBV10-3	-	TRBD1	CAISIGDSTGNTIYF	TGTGCCATCAGTATCGGGGACAGCACTGGAAACACCATATATTTT
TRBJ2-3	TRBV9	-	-	CASSVVAGETDTQYF	TGTGCCAGCAGCGTAGTGGCGGGTGAAACAGATACGCAGTATTTT
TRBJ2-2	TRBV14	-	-	CASSQQGASTGELFF	TGTGCCAGCAGCCAGCAAGGGGCGAGTACCGGGGAGCTGTTTTTT